Listed here is a single TCR beta chain. The CDR3 totals 15 residues. The ends lost 2 bases at V and 4 bases at J; junction bases unmatched: 7. Per germline, CDR1 LNHDA and CDR2 SQIVND (reference sequence). The sample comes from a study of cytotoxic CD8 clonotypes in ibrutinib-treated CLL. Study overall: Partial response was seen in about 25 patients and complete response in 2; after median about 70 months, approximately 14 stayed remitted, around twelve progressed.

Profiled with immunoSEQ multiplex PCR; TCRdb holds only in-frame clones, not every one. The table records some 61,000 clones, 68% of them present only once. This sequence originates from a human donor with chronic lymphocytic leukemia. This sample comprised PBMCs, obtained after 12 months of ibrutinib treatment. The V and J genes are TRBV19 and TRBJ2-7; 8 bases match TRBD2. The CDR3 region is CASSIQAGESYEQYF. The CDR3 DNA is TGTGCCAGTAGTATACAAGCGGGGGAGAGTTACGAGCAGTACTTC.